What follows describes a single TCR beta chain. The sample is drawn from a study of cytomegalovirus exposure and HLA in healthy donors. V was clipped by 2 bases and J by 9 bases, with 17 bases between them. The CDR3 extends over 14 amino acids. Germline V gene data show CDR1 as MNHNS and CDR2 as SASEGT. PCR involved 60 Vbeta and 13 Jbeta primers. Profiled with immunoSEQ multiplex PCR; TCRdb holds only in-frame clones, not every one. This table has around 120,000 clones, 65% to 80% appearing once. The chain joins TRBV6-1 to TRBJ2-7; D remains unclear. This receptor was taken from a female donor in good health and CMV-seropositive. The sequenced sample was PBMCs. CDR3 region: CASSESLAVLGQYF. The CDR3 DNA is TGTGCCAGCAGTGAAAGCTTGGCGGTTTTAGGGCAGTACTTC.